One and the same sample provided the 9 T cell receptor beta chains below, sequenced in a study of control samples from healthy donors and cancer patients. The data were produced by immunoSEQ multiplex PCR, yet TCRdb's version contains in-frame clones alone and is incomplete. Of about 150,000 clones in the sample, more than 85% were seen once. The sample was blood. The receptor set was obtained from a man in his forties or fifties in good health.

The CDR3 nucleotides are TGTGCCAGCAGCTTCGGGGGGCACAATGAGCAGTTCTTC. Translating gives CASSFGGHNEQFF. The chain carries TRBV11-3 and TRBJ2-1; D may be TRBD2 (7 bases). Trimming removed 3 bases at V and 5 bases at J, with 8 bases between. The CDR3 consists of 13 residues. Germline values: CDR1 SGHNT, CDR2 YENEEA. The full variable domain, its missing parts supplied by reference TRBV11-3 and TRBJ2-1, is EAGVVQSPRYKIIEKKQPVAFWCNPISGHNTLYWYLQNLGQGPELLIRYENEEAVDDSQLPKDRFSAERLKGVDSTLKIQPAELGDSAVYLCASSFGGHNEQFFGPGTRLTVL.

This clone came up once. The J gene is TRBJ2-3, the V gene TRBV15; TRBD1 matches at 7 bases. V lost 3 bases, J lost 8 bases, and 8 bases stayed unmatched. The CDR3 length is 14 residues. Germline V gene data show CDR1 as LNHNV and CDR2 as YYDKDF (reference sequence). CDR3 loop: CATSRATGRVTQYF. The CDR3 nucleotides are TGTGCCACCAGCAGGGCGACAGGGCGGGTTACGCAGTATTTT.

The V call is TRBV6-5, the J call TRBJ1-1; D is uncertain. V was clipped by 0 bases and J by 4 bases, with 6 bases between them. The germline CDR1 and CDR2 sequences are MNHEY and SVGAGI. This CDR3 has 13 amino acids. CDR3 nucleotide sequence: TGTGCCAGCAGTTACTCGACATCCACTGAAGCTTTCTTT. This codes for CASSYSTSTEAFF.

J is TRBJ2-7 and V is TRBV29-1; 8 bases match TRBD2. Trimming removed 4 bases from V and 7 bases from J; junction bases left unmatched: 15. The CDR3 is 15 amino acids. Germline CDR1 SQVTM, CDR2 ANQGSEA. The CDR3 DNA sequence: TGCAGCGTTGGGTCCAGGGTAGCGGGATTAGGGGAGCAGTACTTC. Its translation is CSVGSRVAGLGEQYF.

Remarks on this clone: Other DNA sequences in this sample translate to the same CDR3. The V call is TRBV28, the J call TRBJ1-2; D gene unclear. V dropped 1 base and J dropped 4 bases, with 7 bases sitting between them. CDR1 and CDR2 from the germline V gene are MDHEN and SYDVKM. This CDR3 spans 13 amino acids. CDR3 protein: CASSLFGSYGYTF. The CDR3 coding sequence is TGTGCCAGCAGTTTATTCGGCTCCTATGGCTACACCTTC.

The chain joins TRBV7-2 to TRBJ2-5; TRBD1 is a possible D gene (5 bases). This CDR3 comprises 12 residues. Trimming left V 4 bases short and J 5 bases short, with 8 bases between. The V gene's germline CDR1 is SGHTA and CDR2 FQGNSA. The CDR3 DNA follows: TGTGCCAGCAGCTGGGCAGGGGAGACCCAGTACTTC. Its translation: CASSWAGETQYF.

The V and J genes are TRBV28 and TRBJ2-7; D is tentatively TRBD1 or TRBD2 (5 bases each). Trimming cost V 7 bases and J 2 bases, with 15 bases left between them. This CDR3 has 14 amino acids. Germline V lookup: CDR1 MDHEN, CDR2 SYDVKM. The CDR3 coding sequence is TGTGCCAGCACACCGGGGCGGAATACCTACGAGCAGTACTTC. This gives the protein CASTPGRNTYEQYF.

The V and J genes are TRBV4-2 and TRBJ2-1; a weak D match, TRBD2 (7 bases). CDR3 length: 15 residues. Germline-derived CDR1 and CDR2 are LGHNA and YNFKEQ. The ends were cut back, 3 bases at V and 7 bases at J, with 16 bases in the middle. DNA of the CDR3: TGTGCCAGCAGCCAGGATCCGGGGGGCTTTAATGAGCAGTTCTTC. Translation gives CASSQDPGGFNEQFF.

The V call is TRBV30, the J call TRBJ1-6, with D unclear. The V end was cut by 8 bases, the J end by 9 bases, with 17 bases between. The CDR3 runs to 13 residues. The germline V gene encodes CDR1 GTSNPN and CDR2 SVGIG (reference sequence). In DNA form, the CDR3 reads TGTGCCGCAAACGGCGAGGGTTTTTCACCCCTCCACTTT. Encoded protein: CAANGEGFSPLHF.